The sequence of this T cell receptor beta chain was determined in a study of T-cell memory formation after mild COVID-19. With regard to this clonotype: Its antigen remains unidentified.

V lost 3 bases, J lost 2 bases, and 6 bases stayed unmatched. Germline-derived CDR1 and CDR2 are SEHNR and FQNEAQ (reference sequence). The CDR3 is 15 residues long. Overall study findings and caveats: Certain responding clones were present in pre-infection memory, suggesting participation of cross-reactive memory. Among CD4+ contracting clones, most were CM and EM, and CD8+ ones EMRA.

Via MiXCR, TCRdb re-called the 5' RACE reads, giving one row per CDR3 protein. The sample lists 100,000 to 140,000 distinct CDR3 sequences; approximately 14% were seen once. The origin of this receptor is a man aged 18 to 35 who had mild COVID-19 (a few samples of this study predate the infection). Cell type and time point are not known. J is TRBJ2-5 and V is TRBV7-9, with 7 nucleotides matching TRBD1. Sequencing used PBMCs or a T cell subset sorted from them (not recorded which). CDR3 amino acids: CASSFPGGDQETQYF. Written as DNA, the CDR3 is TGTGCCAGCAGCTTCCCAGGGGGAGATCAAGAGACCCAGTACTTC.